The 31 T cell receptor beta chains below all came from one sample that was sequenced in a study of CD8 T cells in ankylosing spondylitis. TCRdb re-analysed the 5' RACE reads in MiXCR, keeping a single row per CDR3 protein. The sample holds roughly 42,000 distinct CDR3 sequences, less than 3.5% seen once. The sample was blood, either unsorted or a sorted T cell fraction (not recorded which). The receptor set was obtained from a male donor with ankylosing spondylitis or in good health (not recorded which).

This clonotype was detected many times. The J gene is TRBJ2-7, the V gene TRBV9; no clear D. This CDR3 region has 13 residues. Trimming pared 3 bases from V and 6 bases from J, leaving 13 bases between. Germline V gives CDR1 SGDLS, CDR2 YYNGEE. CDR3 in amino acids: CASSGPSPREQYF. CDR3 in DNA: TGTGCCAGCAGCGGGCCAAGCCCCCGCGAGCAGTACTTC. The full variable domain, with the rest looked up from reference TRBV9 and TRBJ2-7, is DSGVTQTPKHLITATGQRVTLRCSPRSGDLSVYWYQQSLDQGLQFLIQYYNGEERAKGNILERFSAQQFPDLHSELNLSSLELGDSALYFCASSGPSPREQYFGPGTRLTVT.

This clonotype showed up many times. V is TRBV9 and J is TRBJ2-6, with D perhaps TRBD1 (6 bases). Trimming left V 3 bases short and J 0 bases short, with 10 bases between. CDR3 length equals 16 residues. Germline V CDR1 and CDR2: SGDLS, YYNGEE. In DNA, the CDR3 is TGTGCCAGCAGCGCCCACAGGGCCTCTGGGGCCAACGTCCTGACTTTC. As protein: CASSAHRASGANVLTF. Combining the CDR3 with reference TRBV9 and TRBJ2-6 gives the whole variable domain DSGVTQTPKHLITATGQRVTLRCSPRSGDLSVYWYQQSLDQGLQFLIQYYNGEERAKGNILERFSAQQFPDLHSELNLSSLELGDSALYFCASSAHRASGANVLTFGAGSRLTVL.

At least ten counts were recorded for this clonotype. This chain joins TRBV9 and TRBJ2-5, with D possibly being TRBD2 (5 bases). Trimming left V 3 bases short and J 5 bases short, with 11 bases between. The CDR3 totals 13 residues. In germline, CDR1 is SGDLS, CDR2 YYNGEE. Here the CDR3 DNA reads TGTGCCAGCAGCGAACGGGATGTGGAGACCCAGTACTTC. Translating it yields CASSERDVETQYF.

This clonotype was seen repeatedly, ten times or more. The chain's CDR3 is CASSSGTAAQETQYF. The DNA for the CDR3 is TGTGCCAGCAGCTCTGGGACAGCTGCTCAAGAGACCCAGTACTTC. This chain links TRBV9 with TRBJ2-5; 7 nucleotides match TRBD1. This CDR3 region has 15 residues. Looked up from germline, CDR1 is SGDLS and CDR2 is YYNGEE. J lost 2 bases, V lost 4 bases, and 8 bases had no gene match.

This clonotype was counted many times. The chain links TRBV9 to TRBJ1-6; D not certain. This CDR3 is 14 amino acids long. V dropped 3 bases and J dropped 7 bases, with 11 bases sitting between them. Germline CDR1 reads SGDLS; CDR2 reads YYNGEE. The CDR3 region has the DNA TGTGCCAGCAGCGCGAAAGTGTGGAATTCACCCCTCCACTTT. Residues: CASSAKVWNSPLHF.

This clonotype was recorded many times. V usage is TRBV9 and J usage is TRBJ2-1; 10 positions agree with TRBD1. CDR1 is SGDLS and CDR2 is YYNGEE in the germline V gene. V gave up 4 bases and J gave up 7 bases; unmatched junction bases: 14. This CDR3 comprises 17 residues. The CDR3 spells CASSLGTGTGVENEQFF. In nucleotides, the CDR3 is TGTGCCAGCAGCTTAGGAACCGGGACAGGGGTTGAAAATGAGCAGTTCTTC.

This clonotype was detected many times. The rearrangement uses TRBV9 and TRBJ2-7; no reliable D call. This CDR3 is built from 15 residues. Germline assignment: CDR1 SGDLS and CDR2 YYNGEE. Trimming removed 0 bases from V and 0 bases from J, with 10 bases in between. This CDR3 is CASSVGGELSYEQYF. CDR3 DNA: TGTGCCAGCAGCGTAGGTGGAGAGCTCTCCTACGAGCAGTACTTC. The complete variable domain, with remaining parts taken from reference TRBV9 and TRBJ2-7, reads DSGVTQTPKHLITATGQRVTLRCSPRSGDLSVYWYQQSLDQGLQFLIQYYNGEERAKGNILERFSAQQFPDLHSELNLSSLELGDSALYFCASSVGGELSYEQYFGPGTRLTVT.

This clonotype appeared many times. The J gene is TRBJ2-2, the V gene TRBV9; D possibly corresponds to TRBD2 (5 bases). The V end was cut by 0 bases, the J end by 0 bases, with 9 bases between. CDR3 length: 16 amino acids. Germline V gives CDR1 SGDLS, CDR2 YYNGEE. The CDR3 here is CASSVAAVANTGELFF. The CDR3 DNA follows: TGTGCCAGCAGCGTAGCAGCGGTAGCGAACACCGGGGAGCTGTTTTTT. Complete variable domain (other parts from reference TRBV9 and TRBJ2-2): DSGVTQTPKHLITATGQRVTLRCSPRSGDLSVYWYQQSLDQGLQFLIQYYNGEERAKGNILERFSAQQFPDLHSELNLSSLELGDSALYFCASSVAAVANTGELFFGEGSRLTVL.

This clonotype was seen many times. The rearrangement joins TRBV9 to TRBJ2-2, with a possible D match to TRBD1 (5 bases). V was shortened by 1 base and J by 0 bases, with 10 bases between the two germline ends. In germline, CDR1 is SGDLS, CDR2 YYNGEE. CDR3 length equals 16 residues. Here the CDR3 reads CASSVNTGSNTGELFF. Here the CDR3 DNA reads TGTGCCAGCAGCGTAAATACAGGATCGAACACCGGGGAGCTGTTTTTT. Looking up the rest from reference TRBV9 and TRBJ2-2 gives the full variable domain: DSGVTQTPKHLITATGQRVTLRCSPRSGDLSVYWYQQSLDQGLQFLIQYYNGEERAKGNILERFSAQQFPDLHSELNLSSLELGDSALYFCASSVNTGSNTGELFFGEGSRLTVL.

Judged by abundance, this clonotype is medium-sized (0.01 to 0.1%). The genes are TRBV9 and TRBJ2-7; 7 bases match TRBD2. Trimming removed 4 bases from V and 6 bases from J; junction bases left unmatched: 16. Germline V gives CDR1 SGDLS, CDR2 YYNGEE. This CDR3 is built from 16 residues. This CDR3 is CASSPHAQAGVSEQYF. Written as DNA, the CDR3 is TGTGCCAGCAGCCCACATGCACAGGCGGGAGTTAGCGAGCAGTACTTC.

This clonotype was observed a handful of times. The CDR3 DNA is TGTGCCAGCAGCGCCTCTAGCGGGAGGGCCTACAATGAGCAGTTCTTC. It codes for CASSASSGRAYNEQFF. The V and J genes are TRBV9 and TRBJ2-1, with TRBD2 identical over 12 bases. The CDR3 spans 16 residues. Germline-derived CDR1 and CDR2 are SGDLS and YYNGEE. Losses at the gene ends were 3 bases for V and 2 bases for J; bases not matched to a gene: 3.

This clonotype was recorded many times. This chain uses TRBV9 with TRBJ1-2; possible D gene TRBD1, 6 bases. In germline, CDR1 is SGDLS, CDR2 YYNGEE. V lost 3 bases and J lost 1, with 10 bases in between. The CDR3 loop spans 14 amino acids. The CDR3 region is CASSAGVDNYGYTF. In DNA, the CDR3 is TGTGCCAGCAGCGCAGGGGTGGATAACTATGGCTACACCTTC. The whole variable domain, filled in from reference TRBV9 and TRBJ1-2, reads DSGVTQTPKHLITATGQRVTLRCSPRSGDLSVYWYQQSLDQGLQFLIQYYNGEERAKGNILERFSAQQFPDLHSELNLSSLELGDSALYFCASSAGVDNYGYTFGSGTRLTVV.

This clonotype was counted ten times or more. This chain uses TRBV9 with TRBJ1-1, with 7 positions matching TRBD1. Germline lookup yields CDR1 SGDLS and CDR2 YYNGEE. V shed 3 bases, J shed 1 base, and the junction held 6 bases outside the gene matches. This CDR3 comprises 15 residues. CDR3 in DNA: TGTGCCAGCAGCGGCCCAGACAGGGCGAACACTGAAGCTTTCTTT. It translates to CASSGPDRANTEAFF.

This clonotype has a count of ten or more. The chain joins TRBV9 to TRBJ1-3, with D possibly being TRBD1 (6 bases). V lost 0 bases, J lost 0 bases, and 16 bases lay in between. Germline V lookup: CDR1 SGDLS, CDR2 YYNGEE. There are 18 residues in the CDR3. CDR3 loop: CASSVEGGRSPSGNTIYF. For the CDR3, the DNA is TGTGCCAGCAGCGTAGAGGGGGGTAGGAGCCCCTCTGGAAACACCATATATTTT.

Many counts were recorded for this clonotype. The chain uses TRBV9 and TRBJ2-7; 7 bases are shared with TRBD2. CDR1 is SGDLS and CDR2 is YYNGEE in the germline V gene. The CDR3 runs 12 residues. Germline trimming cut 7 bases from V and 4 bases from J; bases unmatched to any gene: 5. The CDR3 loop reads CASSRTRYEQYF. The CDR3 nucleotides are TGTGCCAGCTCCCGGACTAGGTACGAGCAGTACTTC.

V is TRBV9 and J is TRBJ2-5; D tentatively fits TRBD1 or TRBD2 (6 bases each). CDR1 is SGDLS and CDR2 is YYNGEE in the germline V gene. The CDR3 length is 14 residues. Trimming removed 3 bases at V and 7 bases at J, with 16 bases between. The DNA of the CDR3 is TGTGCCAGCAGCGCCGTGGGGGGCCCGGGGACCCAGTACTTC. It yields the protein CASSAVGGPGTQYF.

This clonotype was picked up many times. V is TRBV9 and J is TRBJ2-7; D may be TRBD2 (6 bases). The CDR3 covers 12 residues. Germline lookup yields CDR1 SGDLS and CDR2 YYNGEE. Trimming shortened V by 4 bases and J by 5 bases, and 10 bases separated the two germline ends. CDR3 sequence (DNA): TGTGCCAGCAGCCCGGGAGAGGACGAGCAGTACTTC. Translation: CASSPGEDEQYF.

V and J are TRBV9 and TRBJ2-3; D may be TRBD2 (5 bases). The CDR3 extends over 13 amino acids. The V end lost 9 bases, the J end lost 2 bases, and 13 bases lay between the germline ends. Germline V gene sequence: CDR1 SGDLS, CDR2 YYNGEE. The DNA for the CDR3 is TGTGCCACCGGACCGAGGGCCACAGATACGCAGTATTTT. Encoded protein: CATGPRATDTQYF.

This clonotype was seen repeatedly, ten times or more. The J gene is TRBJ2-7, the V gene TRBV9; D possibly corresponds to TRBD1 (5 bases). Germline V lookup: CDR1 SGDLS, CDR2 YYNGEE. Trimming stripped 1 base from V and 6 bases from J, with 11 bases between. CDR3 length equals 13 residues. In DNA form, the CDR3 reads TGTGCCAGCAGCGTAATGACAGTCGGCGAGCAGTACTTC. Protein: CASSVMTVGEQYF.

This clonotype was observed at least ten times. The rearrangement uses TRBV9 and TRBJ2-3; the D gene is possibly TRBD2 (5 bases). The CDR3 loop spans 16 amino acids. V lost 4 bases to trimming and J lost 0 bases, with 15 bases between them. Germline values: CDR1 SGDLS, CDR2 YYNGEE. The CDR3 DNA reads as TGTGCCAGCAGCCCCCTGGCGGGTACTAGCACAGATACGCAGTATTTT. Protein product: CASSPLAGTSTDTQYF.

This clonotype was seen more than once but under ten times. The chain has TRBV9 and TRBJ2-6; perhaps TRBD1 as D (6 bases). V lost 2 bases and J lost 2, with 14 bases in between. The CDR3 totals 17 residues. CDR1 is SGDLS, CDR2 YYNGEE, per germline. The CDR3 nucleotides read TGTGCCAGCAGCGTCCGTGGGGGCCTCCCTGGGGCCAACGTCCTGACTTTC. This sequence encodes CASSVRGGLPGANVLTF.

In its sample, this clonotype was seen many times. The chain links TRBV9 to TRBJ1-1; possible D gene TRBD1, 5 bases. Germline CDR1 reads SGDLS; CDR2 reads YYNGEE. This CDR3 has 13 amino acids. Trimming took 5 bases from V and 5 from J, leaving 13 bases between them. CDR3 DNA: TGTGCCAGCAGTCTTGGGACGGGGACTGAAGCTTTCTTT. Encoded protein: CASSLGTGTEAFF.

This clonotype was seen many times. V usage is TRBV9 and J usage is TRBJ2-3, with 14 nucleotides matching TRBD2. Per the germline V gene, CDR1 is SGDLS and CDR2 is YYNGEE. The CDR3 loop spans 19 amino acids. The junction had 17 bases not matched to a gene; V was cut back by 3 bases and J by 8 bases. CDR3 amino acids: CASSGAGTSGRTHRVTQYF. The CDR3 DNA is TGTGCCAGCAGCGGCGCCGGGACTAGCGGGAGAACCCATAGGGTTACGCAGTATTTT.

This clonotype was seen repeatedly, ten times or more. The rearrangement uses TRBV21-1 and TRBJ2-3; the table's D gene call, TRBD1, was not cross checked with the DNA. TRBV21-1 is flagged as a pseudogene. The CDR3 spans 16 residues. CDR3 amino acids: CASSPKGGCGTDTQYF. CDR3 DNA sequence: TGTGCCAGCAGCCCGAAGGGGGGCTGTGGCACAGATACGCAGTATTTT.

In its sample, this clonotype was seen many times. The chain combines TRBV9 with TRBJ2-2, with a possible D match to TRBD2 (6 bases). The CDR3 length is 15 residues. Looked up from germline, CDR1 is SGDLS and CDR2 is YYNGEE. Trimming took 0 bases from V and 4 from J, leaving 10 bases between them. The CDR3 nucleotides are TGTGCCAGCAGCGTAGCCGGGAGAGTCACCGGGGAGCTGTTTTTT. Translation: CASSVAGRVTGELFF.

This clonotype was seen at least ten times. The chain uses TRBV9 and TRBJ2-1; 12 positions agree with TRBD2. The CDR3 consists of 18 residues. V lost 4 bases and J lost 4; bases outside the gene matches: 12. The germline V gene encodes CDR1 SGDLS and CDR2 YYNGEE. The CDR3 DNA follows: TGTGCCAGCAGCCTCGGCAAACCGGGACTAGCGGGTTACAATGAGCAGTTCTTC. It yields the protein CASSLGKPGLAGYNEQFF.

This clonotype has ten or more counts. The CDR3 protein is CASSVAGTGPYEQYF. Written as DNA, the CDR3 is TGTGCCAGCAGCGTAGCGGGGACAGGGCCCTACGAGCAGTACTTC. This chain links TRBV9 with TRBJ2-7; 9 bases line up with TRBD1. The CDR3 extends over 15 amino acids. The J segment lost 2 bases and the V segment lost 0 bases, leaving 3 bases of the junction unmatched. Germline V gene data show CDR1 as SGDLS and CDR2 as YYNGEE.

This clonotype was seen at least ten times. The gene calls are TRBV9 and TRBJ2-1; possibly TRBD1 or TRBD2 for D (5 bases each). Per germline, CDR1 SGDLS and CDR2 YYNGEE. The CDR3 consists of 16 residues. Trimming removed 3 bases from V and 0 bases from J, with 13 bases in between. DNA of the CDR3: TGTGCCAGCAGCGGCCGGGACCCTAACTCCTACAATGAGCAGTTCTTC. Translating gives CASSGRDPNSYNEQFF. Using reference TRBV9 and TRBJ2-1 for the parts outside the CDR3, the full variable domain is DSGVTQTPKHLITATGQRVTLRCSPRSGDLSVYWYQQSLDQGLQFLIQYYNGEERAKGNILERFSAQQFPDLHSELNLSSLELGDSALYFCASSGRDPNSYNEQFFGPGTRLTVL.

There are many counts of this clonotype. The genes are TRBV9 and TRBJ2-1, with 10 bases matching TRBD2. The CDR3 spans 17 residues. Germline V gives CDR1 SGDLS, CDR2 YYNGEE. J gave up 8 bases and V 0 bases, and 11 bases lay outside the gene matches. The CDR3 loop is CASSVAVGTLAGDEQFF. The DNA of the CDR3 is TGTGCCAGCAGCGTAGCGGTCGGGACCCTAGCGGGAGATGAGCAGTTCTTC.

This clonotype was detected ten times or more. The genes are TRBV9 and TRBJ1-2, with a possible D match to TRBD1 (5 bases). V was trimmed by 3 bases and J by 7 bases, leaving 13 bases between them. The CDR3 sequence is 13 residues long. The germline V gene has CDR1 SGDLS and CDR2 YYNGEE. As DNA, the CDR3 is TGTGCCAGCAGCGCCGCCCCTCAGGGTGGCTACACCTTC. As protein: CASSAAPQGGYTF.

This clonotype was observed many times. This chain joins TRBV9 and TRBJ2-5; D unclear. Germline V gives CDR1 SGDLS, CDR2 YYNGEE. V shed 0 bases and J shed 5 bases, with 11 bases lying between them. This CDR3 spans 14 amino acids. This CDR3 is CASSVVPTDETQYF. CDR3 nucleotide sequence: TGTGCCAGCAGCGTAGTACCGACGGATGAGACCCAGTACTTC.